This T cell receptor (beta chain) was recovered during a study of long-term antiretroviral therapy in people with HIV. Study-wide findings and caveats: Information pertaining to ART adherence, viral resistance or therapeutic modifications was not obtained. HIV repertoires had narrower CDR3 length ranges than controls.

The libraries were made with immunoSEQ v3.0 at survey level. It was 40,000-50,000 T-cell genomes per sample that sequencing targeted. Only in-frame clones appear in the TCRdb table, and some are missing; sequencing was by immunoSEQ multiplex PCR. Altogether some 28,000 clones are present, 86% being singletons, with the ten largest covering around 4.5%. Details on this clone: Its specificity is not known.

For each donor, at least one pre-ART and at least two post-ART PBMC samples were available. This clonotype was sampled from a woman aged 25 to 39 with HIV. Sequenced material: unsorted PBMCs, taken 0.8 years after starting antiretroviral therapy.

Here the CDR3 reads CASSLTTGDTEAFF. DNA for the CDR3: TGTGCCAGCAGTTTAACGACAGGGGACACTGAAGCTTTCTTT. The V and J genes are TRBV6-5 and TRBJ1-1, with 8 bases matching TRBD1. V shed 4 bases, J shed 3 bases, and the junction held 4 bases outside the gene matches. CDR1 and CDR2 (germline): MNHEY, SVGAGI. The CDR3 consists of 14 residues.